Following are 24 T cell receptor beta chains from one sample sequenced in a study of human T cells and chemical hapten exposure. Regarding time point: pre-sensitization, week 0. Noted treatment: therapeutic diphenylcyclopropenone sensitization with weekly scalp DPC. TCRdb re-called the RACE reads with MiXCR, one entry per CDR3 protein. Of around 56,000 distinct CDR3 sequences listed, approximately 9.9% are singletons. Sequenced material: whole blood, taken in connection with sensitization to the hapten diphenylcyclopropenone (DPC). The receptor source for this set is a man aged 40-55 years with alopecia areata. Some clones in this sample may be carry-over from other donors' samples.

This clonotype was seen ten or more times. The CDR3 reads CASSSLGGYYGYTF. CDR3 bases: TGTGCCAGCAGCTCTCTCGGGGGATACTATGGCTACACCTTC. The chain carries TRBV5-4 and TRBJ1-2; a weak D match, TRBD1 (5 bases). Deletions cut 3 bases from V and 3 bases from J, with 12 bases between. The CDR3 has 14 residues. Germline lookup yields CDR1 SGHNT and CDR2 YYREEE (reference sequence).

This clonotype appeared a few times. The J gene is TRBJ1-4, the V gene TRBV7-9, with 7 bases that match TRBD1. The germline CDR1 and CDR2 sequences are SEHNR and FQNEAQ (reference sequence). J gave up 0 bases and V 5 bases, and 3 bases lay outside the gene matches. The CDR3 length is 15 residues. CDR3 amino acids: CASSPGTATNEKLFF. For the CDR3, the DNA is TGTGCCAGCAGCCCAGGGACAGCAACTAATGAAAAACTGTTTTTT.

The chain combines TRBV28 with TRBJ2-7; perhaps TRBD2 as D (5 bases). Trimming cost V 5 bases and J 4 bases, with 15 bases left between them. The CDR3 has 14 amino acids. Germline CDR1 MDHEN, CDR2 SYDVKM. The CDR3 sequence: CASSVRLTQYEQYF. CDR3 DNA sequence: TGTGCCAGCAGTGTGAGACTAACTCAATACGAGCAGTACTTC.

This clonotype was counted only a few times. This rearrangement joins TRBV5-4 to TRBJ2-5; D uncertain. Trimming removed 2 bases at V and 0 bases at J, with 17 bases between. CDR1 SGHNT and CDR2 YYREEE come from the germline V gene (reference sequence). CDR3 length equals 17 residues. The CDR3 coding sequence is TGTGCCAGCAGCTTTGACCAGGCTGGGGTAGACCAAGAGACCCAGTACTTC. It is translated as CASSFDQAGVDQETQYF.

This clonotype was detected many times. The chain has TRBV9 and TRBJ1-1, with D possibly TRBD1 on 6 matching bases. V was pared by 2 bases and J by 9 bases, with 17 bases between. From germline, CDR1 is SGDLS and CDR2 YYNGEE. The CDR3 spans 14 residues. The CDR3 region is CASSVGGDNFKAFF. Here the CDR3 DNA reads TGTGCCAGCAGCGTTGGAGGGGACAACTTTAAAGCTTTCTTT.

The sample holds a few counts of this clonotype. The chain has TRBV10-3 and TRBJ2-1, with no clear D. The CDR3 has 13 residues. Germline V gives CDR1 ENHRY, CDR2 SYGVKD. V lost 5 bases and J 1 base, leaving 6 bases between the germline ends. CDR3 loop: CAISPVSYNEQFF. The CDR3 DNA sequence: TGTGCCATCAGTCCGGTGTCCTACAATGAGCAGTTCTTC.

The chain carries TRBV18 and TRBJ1-1; no firm D call. The CDR3 loop spans 15 amino acids. Germline V lookup: CDR1 KGHSH, CDR2 LQKENI. V was cut by 0 bases and J by 8 bases, with 16 bases left in between. The CDR3 sequence: CASSPPRGRRTEAFF. The CDR3 DNA follows: TGTGCCAGCTCACCACCGAGAGGGCGACGAACAGAAGCTTTCTTT.

This clonotype came up a few times. The chain couples TRBV7-6 to TRBJ2-1; the match to TRBD2 covers 13 bases. The CDR3 contains 15 residues. The V gene end was trimmed by 6 bases and the J gene end by 7 bases; junction bases not matched to a gene: 6. Germline V gives CDR1 SGHVS, CDR2 FNYEAQ. Here the CDR3 reads CASRSTSGRGNEQFF. The CDR3 nucleotides read TGTGCCAGCAGATCCACTAGCGGGAGGGGGAATGAGCAGTTCTTC.

This clonotype was counted only a few times. V and J are TRBV28 and TRBJ2-1; D not resolved. This CDR3 contains 11 residues. CDR1 and CDR2 (germline): MDHEN, SYDVKM. The germline V and J ends were trimmed by 5 bases and 9 bases, with 8 bases remaining between them. The CDR3 DNA follows: TGTGCCAGCAGTCTAGGTGGTGAGCAGTTCTTC. Amino acid sequence: CASSLGGEQFF.

The chain is built from TRBV7-2 and TRBJ2-6; the match to TRBD1 covers 9 bases. CDR3 length: 20 residues. With 6 bases clipped from V and 1 base from J, the junction kept 16 bases outside the gene matches. From germline, CDR1 is SGHTA and CDR2 FQGNSA. DNA of the CDR3: TGTGCCAGCAGGAGACAGGGGGTTGCTTGGGCCAATTCTGGGGCCAACGTCCTGACTTTC. This encodes CASRRQGVAWANSGANVLTF. Together with reference TRBV7-2 and TRBJ2-6, the CDR3 gives the full variable domain: GAGVSQSPSNKVTEKGKDVELRCDPISGHTALYWYRQSLGQGLEFLIYFQGNSAPDKSGLPSDRFSAERTGGSVSTLTIQRTQQEDSAVYLCASRRQGVAWANSGANVLTFGAGSRLTVL.

There are a few counts of this clonotype. The rearrangement joins TRBV18 to TRBJ1-1; 7 nucleotides agree with TRBD1. The CDR3 sequence is 11 residues long. With 5 bases clipped from V and 8 bases from J, the junction kept 2 bases outside the gene matches. Per the germline V gene, CDR1 is KGHSH and CDR2 is LQKENI. As DNA, the CDR3 is TGTGCCAGCTCATCACAGGGGGAAGCTTTCTTT. Translated: CASSSQGEAFF.

This chain uses TRBV7-2 with TRBJ1-2; no clear D. The ends were cut back, 5 bases at V and 8 bases at J, with 15 bases in the middle. Looked up from germline, CDR1 is SGHTA and CDR2 is FQGNSA. This CDR3 is 13 amino acids long. The CDR3: CASSPAPNEGYTF. DNA of the CDR3: TGTGCCAGCAGCCCGGCACCGAATGAGGGCTACACCTTC.

In its sample, this clonotype was seen many times. The chain is built from TRBV9 and TRBJ2-5, with D tentatively TRBD2 (6 bases). V lost 4 bases to trimming and J lost 1 base, with 14 bases between them. CDR3 length: 15 residues. Germline loops: CDR1 SGDLS, CDR2 YYNGEE. This CDR3 is CASSTRDFPQETQYF. CDR3 coding DNA: TGTGCCAGCAGCACCCGGGACTTTCCCCAAGAGACCCAGTACTTC.

The chain couples TRBV5-5 to TRBJ2-7; 8 bases match TRBD1. The CDR3 is 15 residues long. The germline gives CDR1 SGHKS, CDR2 YYEKEE (reference sequence). With V trimmed by 1 base and J by 7 bases, 10 bases remained unmatched. DNA for the CDR3: TGTGCCAGCAGCTTGTTATGGCAGGGGGCAGGAGAGCAGTACTTC. It translates to CASSLLWQGAGEQYF.

The chain employs TRBV18 and TRBJ2-7; D may be TRBD2 (6 bases). V dropped 5 bases and J dropped 0 bases, with 17 bases sitting between them. Germline V CDR1 and CDR2: KGHSH, LQKENI. The CDR3 is made up of 16 amino acids. The CDR3 loop reads CASSAGRDSFSYEQYF. The CDR3 DNA is TGTGCCAGCTCAGCCGGACGGGACTCCTTCTCCTACGAGCAGTACTTC.

This clonotype was observed a few times. The V and J genes are TRBV28 and TRBJ2-1, with no clear D. Germline V lookup: CDR1 MDHEN, CDR2 SYDVKM. The CDR3 loop spans 15 amino acids. Trimming pared 2 bases from V and 0 bases from J, leaving 8 bases between. The CDR3 DNA reads as TGTGCCAGCAGTTTAAGGTACCTCTCCTACAATGAGCAGTTCTTC. Amino acids: CASSLRYLSYNEQFF.

This clonotype came up a few times. This sequence joins TRBV19 and TRBJ2-7; maybe TRBD2 (5 bases). The germline V and J ends were trimmed by 7 bases and 4 bases, with 11 bases remaining between them. Germline V CDR1 and CDR2: LNHDA, SQIVND (reference sequence). This CDR3 is 12 amino acids long. Here the CDR3 reads CASTKRSYEQYF. CDR3 DNA: TGTGCCAGTACTAAGCGGAGTTACGAGCAGTACTTC.

This clonotype came up many times. The rearrangement uses TRBV30 and TRBJ2-3; 7 bases agree with TRBD2. This CDR3 is built from 13 residues. Per the germline V gene, CDR1 is GTSNPN and CDR2 is SVGIG (reference sequence). V shed 6 bases, J shed 0 bases, and the junction held 3 bases outside the gene matches. CDR3 nucleotides: TGTGCCTGCACTAGCGAAAGCACAGATACGCAGTATTTT. Translation gives CACTSESTDTQYF.

This clonotype has only a few counts. The chain uses TRBV15 and TRBJ2-1; maybe TRBD1 (6 bases). V lost 2 bases and J 3 bases, leaving 14 bases between the germline ends. The CDR3 has 16 residues. Germline CDR1 and CDR2: LNHNV and YYDKDF (reference sequence). CDR3 sequence reads: CATSRPGHNYYNEQFF. In DNA form, the CDR3 reads TGTGCCACCAGCAGACCGGGACACAACTACTACAATGAGCAGTTCTTC.

This clonotype was detected only a few times. J is TRBJ2-1 and V is TRBV3-1, with D perhaps matching TRBD2 (5 bases). Germline V gene sequence: CDR1 LGHDT, CDR2 YNNKEL (reference sequence). This CDR3 has 15 amino acids. Trimming took 0 bases from V and 4 from J, leaving 10 bases between them. CDR3 nucleotides: TGTGCCAGCAGCCAAGAGAGGACTGGGTACAATGAGCAGTTCTTC. Translation gives CASSQERTGYNEQFF.

The V and J genes are TRBV6-2 or TRBV6-3 and TRBJ2-3; 7 bases agree with TRBD1. The V gene's germline CDR1 is MNHEY and CDR2 SVGEGT. Trimming removed 2 bases from V and 0 bases from J; junction bases left unmatched: 8. This CDR3 contains 17 residues. CDR3 loop: CASSYPEGQLSTDTQYF. In nucleotides, the CDR3 is TGTGCCAGCAGTTACCCCGAGGGACAGTTAAGCACAGATACGCAGTATTTT.

The chain recombines TRBV24-1 with TRBJ2-1; 9 nucleotides match TRBD1. V was pared by 4 bases and J by 4 bases, with 7 bases of the junction left unmatched. Germline V gene lookup returns CDR1 KGHDR and CDR2 SFDVKD. This CDR3 has 16 amino acids. The CDR3 bases are TGTGCCACCAGTGAAACTGACAGGGGGGCATACAATGAGCAGTTCTTC. It codes for CATSETDRGAYNEQFF.

In its sample, this clonotype was seen a few times. The chain links TRBV5-1 to TRBJ2-5, with 11 bases fitting TRBD2. The CDR3 is 16 residues long. Trimming removed 2 bases from V and 5 bases from J; junction bases left unmatched: 8. CDR1 and CDR2 from the germline V gene are SGHRS and YFSETQ. The CDR3 bases are TGCGCCAGCAGCTTTACTAGCGGGAGTGTCAGTGAGACCCAGTACTTC. Translation: CASSFTSGSVSETQYF.

This clonotype was seen a handful of times. This chain links TRBV11-2 with TRBJ1-1; TRBD1 is a possible D gene (5 bases). Germline V lookup: CDR1 SGHAT, CDR2 FQNNGV. V lost 5 bases and J 2 bases, leaving 12 bases between the germline ends. The CDR3 is made up of 14 amino acids. The CDR3 DNA is TGTGCCAGCAGCAGAAATACAGGTAACACTGAAGCTTTCTTT. Protein: CASSRNTGNTEAFF.